This T cell receptor beta chain came from a study of vaccination and CD4 T cells after COVID-19. Study background: Investigators stimulated cells with overlapping spike peptides drawn from SARS-CoV-2, HCoV-NL63, HCoV-OC43 and HCoV-229E. Study results and caveats: Convalescent patients had a median about 90% of post-vaccine SARS-CoV-2-reactive clones that were detected only after vaccination, not before it.

The assay that was used to sequence DNA from cultured CD4+ T cells was the Oncomine TCR Beta short-read assay. Each CDR3 protein is one row after TCRdb ran MiXCR on the PCR reads. The sample records 9,500 to 15,000 distinct CDR3 sequences, under 75% being singletons. Worth noting for this clonotype: Its antigen is as yet unknown.

Treatment specified: approximately 11-day PBMC culture with coronavirus spike peptide pools or control peptides (ViraFEST assay). Convalescent patients tested SARS-CoV-2 PCR positive from March to December 2020, before Alpha, Beta and Delta emerged. The source is a human donor who had recovered from COVID-19. Sequenced sample: CD4+ T cells from blood, cultured in vitro.

CDR3 DNA: TGTGCCAGCAGCCTCAGGACAGGGGACAATCAGCCCCAGCATTTT. It codes for CASSLRTGDNQPQHF. The gene calls are TRBV7-8 and TRBJ1-5, with TRBD1 matching over 9 bases. Losses at the gene ends were 5 bases for V and 3 bases for J; bases not matched to a gene: 5. Germline assignment: CDR1 SGHVS and CDR2 FQNEAQ. The CDR3 sequence is 15 residues long.